The source of this T cell receptor beta chain is a study of blood T cells in healthy people across ages. Study-level results: Naive T cell percentage showed a strong correlation with TCR beta diversity.

Primed by a sample-barcoded 5' primer and a J-beta primer mix, a second PCR proceeded for about 7 to 12 cycles. MiXCR, applied by TCRdb to the 5' RACE reads, yields one record per CDR3 protein. Here the sample spans around 780,000 distinct CDR3 sequences, approximately 53% being singletons. In germline, CDR1 is DFQATT, CDR2 SNEGSKA (reference sequence). The CDR3 runs 13 residues. Germline trimming cut 8 bases from V and 0 bases from J; bases unmatched to any gene: 5. Only one count was recorded for this clonotype. The antigen is unknown. The sample consisted of blood. The genes are TRBV20-1 and TRBJ2-7, with TRBD2 identical over 9 bases. The TCR originated in a man aged 35-49 years in good health. CDR3 DNA: TGCAGTCCCAGCGGGAGGCTCTCCTACGAGCAGTACTTC. Translating gives CSPSGRLSYEQYF.